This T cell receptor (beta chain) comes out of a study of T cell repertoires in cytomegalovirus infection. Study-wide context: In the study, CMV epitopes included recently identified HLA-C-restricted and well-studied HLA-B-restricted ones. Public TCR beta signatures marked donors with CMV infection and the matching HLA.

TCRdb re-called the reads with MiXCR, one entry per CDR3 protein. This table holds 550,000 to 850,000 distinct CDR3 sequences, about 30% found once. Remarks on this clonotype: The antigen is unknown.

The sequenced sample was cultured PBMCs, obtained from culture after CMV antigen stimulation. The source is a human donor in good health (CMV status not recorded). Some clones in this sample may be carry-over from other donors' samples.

CDR3 sequence (DNA): TGCGCCAGCAGCTTGGAAGGGCAAAACATTCAGTACTTC. This sequence encodes CASSLEGQNIQYF. The V gene is TRBV5-1, the J gene TRBJ2-4; D gene unclear. V gave up 0 bases and J gave up 5 bases, with 6 bases separating them. Germline loops: CDR1 SGHRS, CDR2 YFSETQ. CDR3 length: 13 residues. The complete variable domain, with remaining parts taken from reference TRBV5-1 and TRBJ2-4, reads KAGVTQTPRYLIKTRGQQVTLSCSPISGHRSVSWYQQTPGQGLQFLFEYFSETQRNKGNFPGRFSGRQFSNSRSEMNVSTLELGDSALYLCASSLEGQNIQYFGAGTRLSVL.